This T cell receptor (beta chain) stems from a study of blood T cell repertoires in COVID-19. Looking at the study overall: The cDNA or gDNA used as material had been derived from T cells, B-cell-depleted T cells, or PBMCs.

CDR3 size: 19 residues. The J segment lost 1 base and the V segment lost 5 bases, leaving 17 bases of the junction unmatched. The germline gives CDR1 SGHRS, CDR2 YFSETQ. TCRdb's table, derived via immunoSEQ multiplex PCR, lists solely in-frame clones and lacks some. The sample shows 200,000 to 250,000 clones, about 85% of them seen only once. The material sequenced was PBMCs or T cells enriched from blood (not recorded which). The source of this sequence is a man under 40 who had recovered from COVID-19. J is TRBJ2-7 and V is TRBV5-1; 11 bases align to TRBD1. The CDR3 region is CASRSAGQGVIPSSYEQYF. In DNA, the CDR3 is TGCGCCAGCAGGTCGGCGGGACAGGGGGTTATACCGTCATCCTACGAGCAGTACTTC.